Sequencing of this T cell receptor beta chain was carried out in a study of shared clonotypes between healthy human individuals. Across the study: Donors, aged 18 to 49, were a couple of women and three men.

Details on this clone: Its antigen is undetermined.

Regarding the study as a whole: It was observed that approximately 5% of naive CD4 clonotypes were shared across a handful of donors.

The V gene's germline CDR1 is LNHDA and CDR2 SQIVND (reference sequence). The V and J ends lost 1 base and 1 base, in that order; junction bases with no gene match: 4. The CDR3 totals 17 residues. Here immunoSEQ multiplex PCR was the method, and the copy in TCRdb shows in-frame clones only, minus some. The sample records 2,500,000 or so clones, 80% to 95% being singletons. The chain joins TRBV19 to TRBJ2-5, with 12 nucleotides matching TRBD2. The sequencing input was naive CD4+ T cells from PBMCs. The subset here: CD45RA+ positively selected. The sequence was collected from a man between 18 and 35 years old in good health. Some clones in this sample may be carry-over from other donors' samples. CDR3 nucleotide sequence: TGTGCCAGTAGTATAGGTCTGACTAGCGGGGGCCAAGAGACCCAGTACTTC. Residues: CASSIGLTSGGQETQYF.